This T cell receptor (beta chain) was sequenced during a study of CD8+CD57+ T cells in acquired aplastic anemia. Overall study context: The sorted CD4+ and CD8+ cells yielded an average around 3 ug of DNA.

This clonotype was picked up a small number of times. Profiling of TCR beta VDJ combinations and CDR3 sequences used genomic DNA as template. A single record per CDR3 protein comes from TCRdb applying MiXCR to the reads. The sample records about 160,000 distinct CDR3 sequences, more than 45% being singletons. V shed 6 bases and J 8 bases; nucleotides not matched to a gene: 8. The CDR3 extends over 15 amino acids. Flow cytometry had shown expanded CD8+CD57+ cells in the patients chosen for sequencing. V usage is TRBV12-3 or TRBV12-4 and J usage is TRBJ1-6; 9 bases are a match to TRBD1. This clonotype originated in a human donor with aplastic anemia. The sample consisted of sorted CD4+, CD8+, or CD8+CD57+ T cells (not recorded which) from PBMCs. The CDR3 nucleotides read TGTGCCAGCAGCCCCCGACAGGGGGGAGATTCACCCCTCCACTTT. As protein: CASSPRQGGDSPLHF.